This T cell receptor beta chain was retrieved from a study of technical replicates of blood from four donors. The CDR3 covers 14 residues. Trimming removed 4 bases from V and 2 bases from J; junction bases left unmatched: 4. Germline values: CDR1 MNHNS, CDR2 SASEGT. Method: immunoSEQ multiplex PCR; TCRdb's copy keeps in-frame clones and lacks some. The sample yields tens of thousands of clones, roughly 98% seen once. This TCR came from a human donor in good health. Sequencing input: T cells isolated from PBMCs. The chain uses TRBV6-1 and TRBJ2-5, with 7 bases aligning to TRBD1. The CDR3 DNA reads as TGTGCCAGCAGTGCGACAGGGATGCAAGAGACCCAGTACTTC. As protein: CASSATGMQETQYF.